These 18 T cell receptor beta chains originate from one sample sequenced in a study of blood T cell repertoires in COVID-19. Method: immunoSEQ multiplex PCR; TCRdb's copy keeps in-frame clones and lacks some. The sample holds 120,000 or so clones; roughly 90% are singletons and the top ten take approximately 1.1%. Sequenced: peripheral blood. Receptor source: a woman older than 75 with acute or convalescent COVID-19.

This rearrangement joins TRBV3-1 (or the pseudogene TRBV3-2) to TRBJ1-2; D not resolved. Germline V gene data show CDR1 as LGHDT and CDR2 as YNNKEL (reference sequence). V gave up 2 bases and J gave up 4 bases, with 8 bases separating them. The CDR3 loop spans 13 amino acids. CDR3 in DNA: TGTGCCAGCAGCCAACTTGAGGGCTATGGCTACACCTTC. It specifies CASSQLEGYGYTF.

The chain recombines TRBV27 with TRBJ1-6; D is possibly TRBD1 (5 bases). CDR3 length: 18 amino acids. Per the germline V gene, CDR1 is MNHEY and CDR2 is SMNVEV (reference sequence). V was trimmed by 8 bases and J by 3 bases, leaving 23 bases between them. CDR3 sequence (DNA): TGTGCCAGCCAGGGTGAGTTCTATACGGCGCTCTATAATTCACCCCTCCACTTT. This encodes CASQGEFYTALYNSPLHF.

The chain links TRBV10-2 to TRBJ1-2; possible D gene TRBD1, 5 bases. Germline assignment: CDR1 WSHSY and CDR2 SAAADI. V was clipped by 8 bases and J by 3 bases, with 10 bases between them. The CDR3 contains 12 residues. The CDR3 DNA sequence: TGCGCCAGCTGGGGCGGGGACTATGGCTACACCTTC. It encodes CASWGGDYGYTF.

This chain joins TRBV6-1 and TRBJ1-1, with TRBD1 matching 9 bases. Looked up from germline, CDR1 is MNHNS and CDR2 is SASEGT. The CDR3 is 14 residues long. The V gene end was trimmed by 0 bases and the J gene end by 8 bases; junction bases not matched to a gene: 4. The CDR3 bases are TGTGCCAGCAGTGAAGCCCGGGACAGGGTAGAAGCTTTCTTT. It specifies CASSEARDRVEAFF.

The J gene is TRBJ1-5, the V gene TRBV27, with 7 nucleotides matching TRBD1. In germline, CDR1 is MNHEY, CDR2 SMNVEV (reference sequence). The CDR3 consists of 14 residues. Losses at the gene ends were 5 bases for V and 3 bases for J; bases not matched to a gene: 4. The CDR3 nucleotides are TGTGCCAGCAGTCAAGGGGGCGACAATCAGCCCCAGCATTTT. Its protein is CASSQGGDNQPQHF.

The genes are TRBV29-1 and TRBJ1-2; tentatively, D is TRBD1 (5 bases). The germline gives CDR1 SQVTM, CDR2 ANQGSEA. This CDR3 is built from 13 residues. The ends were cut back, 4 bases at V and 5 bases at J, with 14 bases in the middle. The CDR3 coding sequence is TGCAGCGTTGTAGGTAGGGGAGGATATGGCTACACCTTC. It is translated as CSVVGRGGYGYTF.

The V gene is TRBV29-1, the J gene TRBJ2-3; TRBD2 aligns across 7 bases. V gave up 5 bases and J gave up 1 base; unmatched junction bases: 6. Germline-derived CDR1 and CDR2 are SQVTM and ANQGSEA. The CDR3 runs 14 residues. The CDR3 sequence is CSVIGGYRTDTQYF. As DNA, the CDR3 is TGCAGCGTTATCGGGGGGTATCGCACAGATACGCAGTATTTT.

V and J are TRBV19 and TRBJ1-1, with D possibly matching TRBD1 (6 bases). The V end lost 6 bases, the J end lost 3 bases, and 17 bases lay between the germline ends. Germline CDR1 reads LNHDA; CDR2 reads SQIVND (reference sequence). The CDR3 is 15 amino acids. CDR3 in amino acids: CASSTGTSRHTEAFF. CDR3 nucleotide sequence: TGTGCCAGTAGCACCGGGACATCCAGGCACACTGAAGCTTTCTTT.

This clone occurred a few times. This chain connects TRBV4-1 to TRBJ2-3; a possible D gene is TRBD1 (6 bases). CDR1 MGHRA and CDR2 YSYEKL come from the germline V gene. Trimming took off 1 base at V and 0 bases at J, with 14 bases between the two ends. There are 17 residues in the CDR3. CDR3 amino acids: CASSQVPQGLSTDTQYF. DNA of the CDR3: TGCGCCAGCAGCCAAGTCCCCCAGGGGCTAAGCACAGATACGCAGTATTTT.

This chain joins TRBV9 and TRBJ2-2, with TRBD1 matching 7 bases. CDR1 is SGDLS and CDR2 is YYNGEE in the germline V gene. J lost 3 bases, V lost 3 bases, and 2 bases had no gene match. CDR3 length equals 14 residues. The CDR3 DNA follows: TGTGCCAGCAGCGCGCAGGGGGACACCGGGGAGCTGTTTTTT. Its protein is CASSAQGDTGELFF.

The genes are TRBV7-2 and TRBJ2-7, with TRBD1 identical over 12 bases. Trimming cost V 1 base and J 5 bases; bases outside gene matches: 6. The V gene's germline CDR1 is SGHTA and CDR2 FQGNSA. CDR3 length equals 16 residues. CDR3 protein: CASSLGLGQGANEQYF. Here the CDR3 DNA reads TGTGCCAGCAGCTTAGGTCTGGGACAGGGGGCCAACGAGCAGTACTTC.

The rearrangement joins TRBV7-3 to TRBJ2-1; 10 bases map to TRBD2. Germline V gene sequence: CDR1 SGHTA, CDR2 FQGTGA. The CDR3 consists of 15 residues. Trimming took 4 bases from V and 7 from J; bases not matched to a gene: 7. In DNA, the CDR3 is TGTGCCAGCAGCTCCCTAGCGGGAGCAATTAATGAGCAGTTCTTC. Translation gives CASSSLAGAINEQFF.

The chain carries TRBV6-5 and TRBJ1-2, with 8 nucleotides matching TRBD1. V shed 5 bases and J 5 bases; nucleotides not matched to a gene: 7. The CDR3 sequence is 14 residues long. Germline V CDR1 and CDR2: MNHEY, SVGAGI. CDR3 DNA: TGTGCCAGCAGTAGACTTACAGGGGGTTATGGCTACACCTTC. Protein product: CASSRLTGGYGYTF.

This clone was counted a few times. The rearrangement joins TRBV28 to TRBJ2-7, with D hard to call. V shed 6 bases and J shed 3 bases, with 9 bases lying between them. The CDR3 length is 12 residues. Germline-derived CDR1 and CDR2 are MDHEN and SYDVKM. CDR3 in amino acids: CASSRLGYEQYF. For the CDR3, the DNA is TGTGCCAGCAGCCGTCTAGGCTACGAGCAGTACTTC.

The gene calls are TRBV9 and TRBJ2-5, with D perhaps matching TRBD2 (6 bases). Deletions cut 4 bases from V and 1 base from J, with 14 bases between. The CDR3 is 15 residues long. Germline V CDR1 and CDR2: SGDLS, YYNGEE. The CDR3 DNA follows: TGTGCCAGCAGCCCCTCCAGCGGGCTCCAAGAGACCCAGTACTTC. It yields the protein CASSPSSGLQETQYF. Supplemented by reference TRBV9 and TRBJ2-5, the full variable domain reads DSGVTQTPKHLITATGQRVTLRCSPRSGDLSVYWYQQSLDQGLQFLIQYYNGEERAKGNILERFSAQQFPDLHSELNLSSLELGDSALYFCASSPSSGLQETQYFGPGTRLLVL.

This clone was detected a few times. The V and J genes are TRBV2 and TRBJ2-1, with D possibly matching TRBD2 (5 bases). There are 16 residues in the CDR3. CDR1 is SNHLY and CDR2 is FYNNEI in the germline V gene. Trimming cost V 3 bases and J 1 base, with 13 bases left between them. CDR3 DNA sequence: TGTGCCAGCAGTGACGGACTGGGTTGGTCCTACAATGAGCAGTTCTTC. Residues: CASSDGLGWSYNEQFF.

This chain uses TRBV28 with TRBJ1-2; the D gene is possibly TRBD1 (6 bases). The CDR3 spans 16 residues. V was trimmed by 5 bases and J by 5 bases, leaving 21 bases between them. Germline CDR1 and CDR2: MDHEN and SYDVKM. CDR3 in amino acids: CASSPPWDILPYGYTF. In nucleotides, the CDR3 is TGTGCCAGCAGTCCCCCATGGGACATCCTGCCGTATGGCTACACCTTC.

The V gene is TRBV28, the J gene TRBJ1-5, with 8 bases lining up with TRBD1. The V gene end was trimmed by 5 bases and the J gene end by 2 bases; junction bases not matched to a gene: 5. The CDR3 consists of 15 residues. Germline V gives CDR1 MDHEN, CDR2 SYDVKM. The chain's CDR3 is CASSPRGPGNQPQHF. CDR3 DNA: TGTGCCAGCAGTCCCAGGGGGCCAGGCAATCAGCCCCAGCATTTT.